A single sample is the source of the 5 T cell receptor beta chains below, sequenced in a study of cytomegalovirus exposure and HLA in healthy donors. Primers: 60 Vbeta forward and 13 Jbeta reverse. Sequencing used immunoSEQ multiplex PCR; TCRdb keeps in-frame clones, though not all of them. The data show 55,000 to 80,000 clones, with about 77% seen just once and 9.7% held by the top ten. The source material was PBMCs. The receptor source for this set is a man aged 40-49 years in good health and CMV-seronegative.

The CDR3, as DNA: TGCGCCAGCAGCTTAGGGGCCGCCTACGAGCAGTACTTC. This gives the protein CASSLGAAYEQYF. The rearrangement links TRBV5-1 to TRBJ2-7; D might be TRBD1 (5 bases). The CDR3 consists of 13 residues. Trimming left V 2 bases short and J 2 bases short, with 8 bases between. CDR1 is SGHRS, CDR2 YFSETQ, per germline.

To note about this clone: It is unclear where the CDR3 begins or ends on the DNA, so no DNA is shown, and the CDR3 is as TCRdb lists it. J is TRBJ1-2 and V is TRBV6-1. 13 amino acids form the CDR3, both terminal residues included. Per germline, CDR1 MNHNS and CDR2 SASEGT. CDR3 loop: CASILGGGYGYTF.

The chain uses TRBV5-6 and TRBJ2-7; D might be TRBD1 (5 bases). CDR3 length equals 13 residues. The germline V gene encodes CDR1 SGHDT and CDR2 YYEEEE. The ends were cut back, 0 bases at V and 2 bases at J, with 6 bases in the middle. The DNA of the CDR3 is TGTGCCAGCAGCTTGGAAGGGGCCTACGAGCAGTACTTC. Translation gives CASSLEGAYEQYF.

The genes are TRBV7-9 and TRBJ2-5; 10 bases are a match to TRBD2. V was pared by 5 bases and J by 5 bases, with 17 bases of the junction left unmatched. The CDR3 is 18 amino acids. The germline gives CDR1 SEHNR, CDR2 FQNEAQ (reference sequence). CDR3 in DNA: TGTGCCAGCAGCCTAAGGTTGGCTAGCGGGAGACAGTGGGAGACCCAGTACTTC. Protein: CASSLRLASGRQWETQYF.

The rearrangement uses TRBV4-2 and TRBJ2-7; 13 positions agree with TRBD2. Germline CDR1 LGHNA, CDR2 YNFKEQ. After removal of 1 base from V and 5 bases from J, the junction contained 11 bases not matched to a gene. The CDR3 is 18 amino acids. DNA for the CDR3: TGTGCCAGCAGCCAAGGGACTAGCGGGAGTGCCTCCCACAACGAGCAGTACTTC. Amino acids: CASSQGTSGSASHNEQYF.